The 12 T cell receptor beta chains reported below all come from one sample, sequenced in a study of blood T cells in healthy people across ages. The authors ran a second PCR of roughly 7 to 11 cycles using a sample-barcoded 5' primer and a J-beta primer mix. Using its own MiXCR run on the 5' RACE reads, TCRdb lists one record per CDR3 protein. The table records 1.8 million or so distinct CDR3 sequences, about 39% of them present only once. The sequenced sample consisted of blood. The origin of the receptors is a human donor in good health.

The gene calls are TRBV6-2 or TRBV6-3 and TRBJ1-2; D unresolved. CDR3 length: 12 amino acids. V lost 11 bases, J lost 4 bases, and 14 bases lay in between. CDR1 MNHEY and CDR2 SVGEGT come from the germline V gene. CDR3 protein: CAGRAAGYGYTF. CDR3 nucleotides: TGTGCCGGACGAGCCGCGGGCTATGGCTACACCTTC.

The chain links TRBV7-2 to TRBJ2-1, with TRBD2 as a possible D gene (7 bases). CDR1 and CDR2 from the germline V gene are SGHTA and FQGNSA. Between the trimmed V and J ends, which lost 5 bases and 8 bases, there was a span of 19 bases. The CDR3 contains 15 residues. The CDR3 DNA is TGTGCCAGCAGCCACTACAGGGAGGGCGCCGATGAGCAGTTCTTC. Its protein product is CASSHYREGADEQFF.

The chain is built from TRBV10-3 and TRBJ2-7; weak D call: TRBD1 (6 bases). CDR1 is ENHRY and CDR2 is SYGVKD in the germline V gene. V was trimmed by 5 bases and J by 5 bases, leaving 25 bases between them. The CDR3 sequence is 17 residues long. As DNA, the CDR3 is TGTGCCATCAGTCCAAGTCGGGTGGTGGATGAGGGGGACGAGCAGTACTTC. Protein: CAISPSRVVDEGDEQYF.

Comment on this clonotype: The junction and the germline gene differ at one end; a read error may be behind it. The chain couples TRBV18 to TRBJ2-1, with D possibly matching TRBD1 (5 bases). CDR1 and CDR2 from the germline V gene are KGHSH and LQKENI. This CDR3 is 13 amino acids long. The CDR3 coding sequence is TGTACCAGCTCGCCCTCCAGGGCGAATGAGCAGTTCTTC. The encoded protein is CTSSPSRANEQFF. The variable domain in full, completed from reference TRBV18 and TRBJ2-1, reads NAGVMQNPRHLVRRRGQEARLRCSPMKGHSHVYWYRQLPEEGLKFMVYLQKENIIDESGMPKERFSAEFPKEGPSILRIQQVVRGDSAAYFCTSSPSRANEQFFGPGTRLTVL.

The chain carries TRBV7-2 and TRBJ2-7; no clear D gene. Germline CDR1 and CDR2: SGHTA and FQGNSA. The CDR3 is 15 residues long. Deletions cut 3 bases from V and 4 bases from J, with 16 bases between. The CDR3 nucleotides read TGTGCCAGCAGCTTTGACGACGGATCCCCGTACGAGCAGTACTTC. It encodes CASSFDDGSPYEQYF. The whole variable domain, filled in from reference TRBV7-2 and TRBJ2-7, reads GAGVSQSPSNKVTEKGKDVELRCDPISGHTALYWYRQSLGQGLEFLIYFQGNSAPDKSGLPSDRFSAERTGGSVSTLTIQRTQQEDSAVYLCASSFDDGSPYEQYFGPGTRLTVT.

This chain joins TRBV20-1 and TRBJ1-5, with D tentatively TRBD1 (6 bases). Germline values: CDR1 DFQATT, CDR2 SNEGSKA (reference sequence). V lost 1 base, J lost 0 bases, and 16 bases lay in between. The CDR3 runs to 17 residues. DNA of the CDR3: TGCAGTGCTAGAGGGGGGCAGGACTCAAATAGCAATCAGCCCCAGCATTTT. It specifies CSARGGQDSNSNQPQHF.

The V gene is TRBV6-5, the J gene TRBJ1-5; 7 positions agree with TRBD1. CDR1 MNHEY and CDR2 SVGAGI come from the germline V gene. Trimming at V came to 5 bases and at J to 0 bases, leaving 4 bases not matched to a gene. This CDR3 has 15 amino acids. The CDR3, as DNA: TGTGCCAGCAGTCCAACAGGGGCTAGCAATCAGCCCCAGCATTTT. Translation gives CASSPTGASNQPQHF.

This clonotype was found many times. The chain is built from TRBV29-1 and TRBJ2-5; D might be TRBD2 (7 bases). Germline V lookup: CDR1 SQVTM, CDR2 ANQGSEA. Trimming pared 4 bases from V and 5 bases from J, leaving 11 bases between. The CDR3 extends over 12 amino acids. In DNA, the CDR3 is TGCAGCGTTGTACAGGGAGGGGAGACCCAGTACTTC. Its translation: CSVVQGGETQYF. The complete variable domain, with remaining parts taken from reference TRBV29-1 and TRBJ2-5, reads SAVISQKPSRDICQRGTSLTIQCQVDSQVTMMFWYRQQPGQSLTLIATANQGSEATYESGFVIDKFPISRPNLTFSTLTVSNMSPEDSSIYLCSVVQGGETQYFGPGTRLLVL.

The chain joins TRBV29-1 to TRBJ2-2, with D uncertain. The ends were cut back, 6 bases at V and 1 base at J, with 6 bases in the middle. Germline CDR1 is SQVTM and CDR2 is ANQGSEA. This CDR3 is 12 amino acids long. CDR3 coding DNA: TGCAGCGTGACCCTGAACACCGGGGAGCTGTTTTTT. Amino acids: CSVTLNTGELFF.

On this clonotype itself: Germline is not matched at one junction end, which may reflect a read error. V gene TRBV6-2 or TRBV6-3 combines with J gene TRBJ2-5, with D perhaps matching TRBD2 (6 bases). Germline CDR1 and CDR2: MNHEY and SVGEGT. The CDR3 consists of 16 residues. CDR3 amino acids: CASSYGIAAPQEIQYF. Here the CDR3 DNA reads TGTGCCAGCAGCTACGGGATAGCGGCCCCACAAGAGATCCAGTACTTC.

The chain links TRBV7-2 to TRBJ1-1; the D is unclear. The germline gives CDR1 SGHTA, CDR2 FQGNSA. The CDR3 has 13 amino acids. Trimming took off 5 bases at V and 7 bases at J, with 14 bases between the two ends. CDR3 sequence (DNA): TGTGCCAGCAGCCTAGAGGATATCCTTGAAGCTTTCTTT. Its protein is CASSLEDILEAFF.

The genes are TRBV28 and TRBJ1-4; D gene unclear. The V and J ends lost 7 bases and 4 bases respectively, with 7 bases between them. The CDR3 contains 12 residues. Germline V gene lookup returns CDR1 MDHEN and CDR2 SYDVKM. As DNA, the CDR3 is TGTGCCAGCACTCTGAATAATGAAAAACTGTTTTTT. This translates into CASTLNNEKLFF.